A single sample is the source of the 6 T cell receptor beta chains below, sequenced in a study of cytomegalovirus exposure and HLA in healthy donors (dated by TCRdb to the late 2010s). The method behind the library was the immunoSEQ multiplex PCR assay. The multiplex PCR relied on a mix of 60 forward primers for TCR Vbeta segments and 13 reverse primers for TCR Jbeta segments. As stored in TCRdb, this immuneACCESS dataset retains in-frame rearrangements with V and J assigned. A fraction of the clones does not appear; measured against another copy, unresolved V genes explain less than half of the discrepancy, and the remainder lacks a known reason. The sample records 150,000 or so clones, approximately 80% of which are singletons. The ten largest account for approximately 1.5% of the sample. The sequenced sample was PBMCs. All receptors come from a man aged 30 to 45 in good health and CMV-seropositive.

The V gene is TRBV28, the J gene TRBJ1-2; D is unresolved. Germline V gene sequence: CDR1 MDHEN, CDR2 SYDVKM. Trimming stripped 4 bases from V and 3 bases from J, with 12 bases between. The CDR3 runs 14 residues. The CDR3 nucleotides are TGTGCCAGCAGTTCTCCACTGGTGTACTATGGCTACACCTTC. Translating gives CASSSPLVYYGYTF.

This chain connects TRBV7-3 to TRBJ2-2, with 11 bases that match TRBD2. The germline V gene has CDR1 SGHTA and CDR2 FQGTGA. This CDR3 spans 15 amino acids. The V gene end was trimmed by 3 bases and the J gene end by 6 bases; junction bases not matched to a gene: 3. The CDR3 loop is CASSLTSGVAGELFF. The CDR3 nucleotides are TGTGCCAGCAGCTTGACTAGCGGGGTCGCCGGGGAGCTGTTTTTT.

The chain links TRBV6-6 to TRBJ1-1; TRBD1 might be the D (5 bases). CDR3 size: 15 residues. Trimming took off 2 bases at V and 1 base at J, with 11 bases between the two ends. Germline V CDR1 and CDR2: MNHNY, SVGAGI (reference sequence). CDR3 sequence reads: CASSYLGGANTEAFF. In nucleotides, the CDR3 is TGTGCCAGCAGTTACCTGGGTGGGGCGAACACTGAAGCTTTCTTT.

The chain employs TRBV5-4 and TRBJ2-1; D uncertain. From germline, CDR1 is SGHNT and CDR2 YYREEE (reference sequence). V was trimmed by 4 bases and J by 2 bases, leaving 16 bases between them. The CDR3 is 16 amino acids. CDR3 nucleotide sequence: TGTGCCAGCAGCCGCTCGACGGAGCTTGCCTACAATGAGCAGTTCTTC. It codes for CASSRSTELAYNEQFF.

The chain employs TRBV5-1 and TRBJ2-7; TRBD2 matches 8 bases. There are 14 residues in the CDR3. The trim removed 0 bases at V and 4 bases at J, leaving 3 bases unmatched. Germline values: CDR1 SGHRS, CDR2 YFSETQ. This chain's CDR3 is CASSLAGGPYEQYF. For the CDR3, the DNA is TGCGCCAGCAGCTTGGCGGGAGGGCCGTACGAGCAGTACTTC.

This clone was detected once. This chain links TRBV18 with TRBJ1-3; TRBD1 matches at 10 bases. Per germline, CDR1 KGHSH and CDR2 LQKENI. The V and J ends lost 5 bases and 0 bases, in that order; junction bases with no gene match: 4. This CDR3 is 16 amino acids long. The CDR3 loop is CASSATGGYSGNTIYF. CDR3 coding DNA: TGTGCCAGCTCAGCGACAGGGGGCTACTCTGGAAACACCATATATTTT.